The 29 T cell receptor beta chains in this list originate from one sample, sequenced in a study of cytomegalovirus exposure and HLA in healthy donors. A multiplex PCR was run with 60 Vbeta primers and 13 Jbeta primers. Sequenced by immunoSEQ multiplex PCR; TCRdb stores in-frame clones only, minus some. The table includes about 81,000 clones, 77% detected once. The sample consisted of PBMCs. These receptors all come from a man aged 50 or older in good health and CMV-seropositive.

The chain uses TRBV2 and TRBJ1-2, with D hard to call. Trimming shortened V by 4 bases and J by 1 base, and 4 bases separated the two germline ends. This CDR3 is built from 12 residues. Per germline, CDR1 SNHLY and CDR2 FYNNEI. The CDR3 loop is CASSVNNYGYTF. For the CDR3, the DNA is TGTGCCAGCAGTGTCAATAACTATGGCTACACCTTC. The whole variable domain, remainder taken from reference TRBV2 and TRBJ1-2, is EPEVTQTPSHQVTQMGQEVILRCVPISNHLYFYWYRQILGQKVEFLVSFYNNEISEKSEIFDDQFSVERPDGSNFTLKIRSTKLEDSAMYFCASSVNNYGYTFGSGTRLTVV.

As DNA, the CDR3 is TGTGCCAGTACCGTGGTTGGAGCGGGAGCCCGAAACACCGGGGAGCTGTTTTTT. Encoded protein: CASTVVGAGARNTGELFF. V usage is TRBV19 and J usage is TRBJ2-2, with 8 bases matching TRBD2. The ends lost 7 bases at V and 2 bases at J; junction bases unmatched: 15. The germline V gene encodes CDR1 LNHDA and CDR2 SQIVND (reference sequence). CDR3 length equals 18 residues.

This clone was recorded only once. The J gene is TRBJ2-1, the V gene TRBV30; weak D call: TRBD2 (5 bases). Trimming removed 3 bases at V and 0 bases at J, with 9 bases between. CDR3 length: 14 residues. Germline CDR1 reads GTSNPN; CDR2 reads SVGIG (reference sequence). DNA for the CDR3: TGTGCCTGGAGAAGACGGGGCTCCTACAATGAGCAGTTCTTC. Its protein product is CAWRRRGSYNEQFF.

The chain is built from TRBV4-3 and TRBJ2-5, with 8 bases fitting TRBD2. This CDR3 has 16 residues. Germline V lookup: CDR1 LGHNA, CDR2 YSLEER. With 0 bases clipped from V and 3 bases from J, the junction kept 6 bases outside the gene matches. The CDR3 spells CASSQDGVAGKETQYF. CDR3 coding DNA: TGCGCCAGCAGCCAAGATGGGGTAGCGGGAAAAGAGACCCAGTACTTC.

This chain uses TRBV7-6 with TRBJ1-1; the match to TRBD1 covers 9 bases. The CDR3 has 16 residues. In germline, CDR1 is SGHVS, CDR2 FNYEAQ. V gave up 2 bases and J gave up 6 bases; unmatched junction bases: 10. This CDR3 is CASSLTPGQGRPEAFF. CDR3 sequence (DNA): TGTGCCAGCAGCTTAACGCCGGGACAGGGACGTCCTGAAGCTTTCTTT.

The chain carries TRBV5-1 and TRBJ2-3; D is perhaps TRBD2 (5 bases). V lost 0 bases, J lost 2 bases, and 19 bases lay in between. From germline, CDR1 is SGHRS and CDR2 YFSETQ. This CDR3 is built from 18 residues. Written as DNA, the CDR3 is TGCGCCAGCAGCTTGGTCCTTATCAGCGGAGGCCCCACAGATACGCAGTATTTT. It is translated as CASSLVLISGGPTDTQYF.

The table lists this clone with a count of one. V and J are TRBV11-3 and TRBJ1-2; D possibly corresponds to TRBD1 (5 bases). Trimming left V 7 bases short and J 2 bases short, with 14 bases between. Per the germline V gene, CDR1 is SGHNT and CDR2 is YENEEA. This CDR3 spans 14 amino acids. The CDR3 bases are TGTGCCAGCACCCCGGGGGGAGCAAACTATGGCTACACCTTC. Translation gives CASTPGGANYGYTF.

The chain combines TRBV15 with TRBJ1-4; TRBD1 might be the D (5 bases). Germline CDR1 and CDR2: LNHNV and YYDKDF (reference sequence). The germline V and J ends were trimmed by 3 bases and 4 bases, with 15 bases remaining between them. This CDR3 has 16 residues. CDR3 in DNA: TGTGCCACCAGCAGTGATATCAGGGCTCTTAATGAAAAACTGTTTTTT. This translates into CATSSDIRALNEKLFF.

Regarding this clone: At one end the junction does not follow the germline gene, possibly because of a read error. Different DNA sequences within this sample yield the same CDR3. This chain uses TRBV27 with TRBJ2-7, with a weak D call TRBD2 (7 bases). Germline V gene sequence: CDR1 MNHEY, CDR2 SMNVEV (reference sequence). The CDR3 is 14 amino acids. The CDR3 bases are TGCGCCAGCAGTTTAAAGGGGGGGTCATACGAGCAGTACTTC. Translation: CASSLKGGSYEQYF.

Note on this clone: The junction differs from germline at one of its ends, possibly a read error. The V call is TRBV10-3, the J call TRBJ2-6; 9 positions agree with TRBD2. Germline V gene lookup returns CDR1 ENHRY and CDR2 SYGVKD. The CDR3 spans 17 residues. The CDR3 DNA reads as TGTGCCATCAGTGACTTGGCGGGAGGGCCTGGGGCCAACGGCCTGACTTTC. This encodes CAISDLAGGPGANGLTF.

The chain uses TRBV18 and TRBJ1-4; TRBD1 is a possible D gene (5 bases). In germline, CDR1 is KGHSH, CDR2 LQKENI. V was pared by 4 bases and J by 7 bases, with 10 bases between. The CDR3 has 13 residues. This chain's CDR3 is CASSRGESEKLFF. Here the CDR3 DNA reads TGTGCCAGCTCACGGGGGGAAAGTGAAAAACTGTTTTTT.

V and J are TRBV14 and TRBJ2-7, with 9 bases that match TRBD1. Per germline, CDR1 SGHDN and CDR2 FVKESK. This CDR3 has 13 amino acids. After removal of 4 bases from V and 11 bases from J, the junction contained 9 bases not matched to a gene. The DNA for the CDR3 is TGTGCCAGCAGCCTCGGACAGGGGCACAAGAAGTACTTC. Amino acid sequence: CASSLGQGHKKYF. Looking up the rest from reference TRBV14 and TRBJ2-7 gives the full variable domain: EAGVTQFPSHSVIEKGQTVTLRCDPISGHDNLYWYRRVMGKEIKFLLHFVKESKQDESGMPNNRFLAERTGGTYSTLKVQPAELEDSGVYFCASSLGQGHKKYFGPGTRLTVT.

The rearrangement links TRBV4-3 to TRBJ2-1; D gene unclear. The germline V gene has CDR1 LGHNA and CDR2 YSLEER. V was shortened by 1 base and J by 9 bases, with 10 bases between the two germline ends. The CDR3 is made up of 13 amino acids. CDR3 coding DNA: TGCGCCAGCAGCCAAGCCCCTATGTCTGAGCAGTTCTTC. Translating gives CASSQAPMSEQFF.

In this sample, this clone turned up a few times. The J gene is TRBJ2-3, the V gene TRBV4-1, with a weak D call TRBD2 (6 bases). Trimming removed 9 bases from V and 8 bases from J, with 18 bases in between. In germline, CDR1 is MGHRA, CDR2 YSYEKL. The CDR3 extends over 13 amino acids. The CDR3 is CASGLPISATQYF. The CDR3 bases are TGCGCCAGTGGACTACCTATATCTGCTACGCAGTATTTT.

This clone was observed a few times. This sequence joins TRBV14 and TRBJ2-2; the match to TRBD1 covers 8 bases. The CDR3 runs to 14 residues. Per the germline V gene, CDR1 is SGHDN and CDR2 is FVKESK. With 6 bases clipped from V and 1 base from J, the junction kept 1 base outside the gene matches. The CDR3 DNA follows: TGTGCCAGCAGGGGGACAGGGAACACCGGGGAGCTGTTTTTT. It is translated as CASRGTGNTGELFF.

In DNA form, the CDR3 reads TGCAGCGTTGGGGAGACCTACGAGCAGTACTTC. Translation: CSVGETYEQYF. V and J are TRBV29-1 and TRBJ2-7; possibly TRBD2 for D (5 bases). The germline V gene has CDR1 SQVTM and CDR2 ANQGSEA. Trimming cost V 4 bases and J 2 bases, with 6 bases left between them. The CDR3 is made up of 11 amino acids.

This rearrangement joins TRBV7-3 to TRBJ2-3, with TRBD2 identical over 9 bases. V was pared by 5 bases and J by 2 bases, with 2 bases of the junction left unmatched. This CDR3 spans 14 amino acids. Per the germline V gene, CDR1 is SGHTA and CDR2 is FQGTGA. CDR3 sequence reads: CASSEGLATDTQYF. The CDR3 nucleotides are TGTGCCAGCAGCGAGGGACTAGCCACAGATACGCAGTATTTT.

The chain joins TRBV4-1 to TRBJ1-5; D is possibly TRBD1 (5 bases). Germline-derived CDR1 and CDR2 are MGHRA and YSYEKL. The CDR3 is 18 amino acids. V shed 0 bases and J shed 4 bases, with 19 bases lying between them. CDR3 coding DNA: TGCGCCAGCAGCCAAGACTTCTATCCCAGGGTGTCAAATCAGCCCCAGCATTTT. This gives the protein CASSQDFYPRVSNQPQHF.

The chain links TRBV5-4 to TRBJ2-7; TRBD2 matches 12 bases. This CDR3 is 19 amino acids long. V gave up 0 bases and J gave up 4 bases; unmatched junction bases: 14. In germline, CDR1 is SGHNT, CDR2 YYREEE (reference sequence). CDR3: CASSLARLAGGPYNYEQYF. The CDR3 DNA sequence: TGTGCCAGCAGCTTGGCCCGGCTAGCGGGAGGGCCGTACAATTACGAGCAGTACTTC.

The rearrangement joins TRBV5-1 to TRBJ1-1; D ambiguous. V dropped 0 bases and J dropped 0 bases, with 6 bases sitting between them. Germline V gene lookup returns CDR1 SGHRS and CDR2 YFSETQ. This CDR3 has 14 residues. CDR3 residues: CASSLAVMNTEAFF. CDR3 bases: TGCGCCAGCAGCTTGGCGGTCATGAACACTGAAGCTTTCTTT. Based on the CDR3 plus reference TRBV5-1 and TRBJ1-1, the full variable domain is KAGVTQTPRYLIKTRGQQVTLSCSPISGHRSVSWYQQTPGQGLQFLFEYFSETQRNKGNFPGRFSGRQFSNSRSEMNVSTLELGDSALYLCASSLAVMNTEAFFGQGTRLTVV.

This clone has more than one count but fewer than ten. This CDR3 is CASSPDRYEQFF. The CDR3 nucleotides are TGTGCCAGCAGCCCGGACAGGTATGAGCAGTTCTTC. This chain connects TRBV11-2 to TRBJ2-1, with 7 bases fitting TRBD1. Germline V gives CDR1 SGHAT, CDR2 FQNNGV. Unmatched junction bases numbered 3, after V lost 5 bases and J lost 8 bases. This CDR3 contains 12 residues.

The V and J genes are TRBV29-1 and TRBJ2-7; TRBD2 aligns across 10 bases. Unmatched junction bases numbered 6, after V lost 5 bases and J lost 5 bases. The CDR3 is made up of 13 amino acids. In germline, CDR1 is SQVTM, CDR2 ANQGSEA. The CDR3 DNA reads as TGCAGCGTTCCTGTTAGCGGGAGGAACGAGCAGTACTTC. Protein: CSVPVSGRNEQYF.

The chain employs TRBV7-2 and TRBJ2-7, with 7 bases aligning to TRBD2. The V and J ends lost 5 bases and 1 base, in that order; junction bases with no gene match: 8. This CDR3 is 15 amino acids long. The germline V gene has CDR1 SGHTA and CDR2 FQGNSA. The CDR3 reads CASSPTPAGSYEQYF. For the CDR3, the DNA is TGTGCCAGCAGCCCCACACCAGCGGGGTCCTACGAGCAGTACTTC.

In DNA, the CDR3 is TGTGCCAGCAGTAAACAATGGCGAGGGCGGAACACTGAAGCTTTCTTT. It translates to CASSKQWRGRNTEAFF. The chain recombines TRBV27 with TRBJ1-1; the D is unclear. The CDR3 covers 16 residues. Trimming took off 5 bases at V and 1 base at J, with 17 bases between the two ends. CDR1 is MNHEY and CDR2 is SMNVEV in the germline V gene (reference sequence).

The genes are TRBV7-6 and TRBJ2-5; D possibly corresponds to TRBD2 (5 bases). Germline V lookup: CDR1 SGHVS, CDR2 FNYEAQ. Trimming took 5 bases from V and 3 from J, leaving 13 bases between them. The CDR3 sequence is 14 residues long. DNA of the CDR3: TGTGCCAGCAGCAAGCTTTGGGAGAAAGAGACCCAGTACTTC. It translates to CASSKLWEKETQYF.

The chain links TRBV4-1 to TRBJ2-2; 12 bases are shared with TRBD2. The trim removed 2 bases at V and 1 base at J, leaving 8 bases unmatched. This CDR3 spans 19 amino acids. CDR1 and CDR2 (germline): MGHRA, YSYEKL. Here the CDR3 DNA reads TGCGCCAGCAGCCAATTTCGAAGGACTAGCGGGAAGAACACCGGGGAGCTGTTTTTT. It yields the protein CASSQFRRTSGKNTGELFF.

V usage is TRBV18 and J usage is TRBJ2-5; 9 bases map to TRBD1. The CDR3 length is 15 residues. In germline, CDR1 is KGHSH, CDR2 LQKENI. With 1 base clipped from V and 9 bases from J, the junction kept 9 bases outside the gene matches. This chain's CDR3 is CASSPRQGGMEAQYF. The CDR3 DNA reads TGTGCCAGCTCACCACGACAGGGGGGGATGGAGGCCCAGTACTTC.

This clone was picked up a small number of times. Written as DNA, the CDR3 is TGCAGCGGAGCAGGAACCTCAGGGGGACGAGGGAACACTGAAGCTTTCTTT. Protein product: CSGAGTSGGRGNTEAFF. The V call is TRBV29-1, the J call TRBJ1-1; TRBD1 agrees at 7 bases. After removal of 7 bases from V and 1 base from J, the junction contained 18 bases not matched to a gene. Looked up from germline, CDR1 is SQVTM and CDR2 is ANQGSEA. CDR3 size: 17 residues.

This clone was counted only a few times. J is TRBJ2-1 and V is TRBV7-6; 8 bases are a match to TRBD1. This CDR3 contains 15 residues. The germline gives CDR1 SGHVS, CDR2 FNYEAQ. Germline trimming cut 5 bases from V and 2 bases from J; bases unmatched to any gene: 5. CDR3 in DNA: TGTGCCAGCAGCACGGGACAGGCGGCCTACAATGAGCAGTTCTTC. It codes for CASSTGQAAYNEQFF.